The text below deals with one T cell receptor beta chain. The sample holds other DNA sequences that translate to the same CDR3. The data derive from a study of blood T cell repertoires in COVID-19. On the study more broadly: The cDNA or gDNA used as material had been derived from T cells, B-cell-depleted T cells, or PBMCs.

Two negative PCRs, clearance, or symptom resolution had been documented for recovered Cohort 3 donors. Produced via immunoSEQ multiplex PCR; TCRdb's table is partial and in-frame only. The sample comprises a few hundred thousand clones, around 86% of which are singletons, and 5% to 5.5% rests with the top ten. Per germline, CDR1 GTSNPN and CDR2 SVGIG (reference sequence). The CDR3 length is 13 residues. V lost 0 bases to trimming and J lost 3 bases; unmatched junction nucleotides: 2. The chain couples TRBV30 to TRBJ2-7, with TRBD1 matching 7 bases. The sequence derives from a woman between 45 and 65 years old who had recovered from COVID-19. Sequenced input: PBMCs or T cells enriched from blood (not recorded which). CDR3 bases: TGTGCCTGGAGTGTTGGGACAGACTACGAGCAGTACTTC. The encoded protein is CAWSVGTDYEQYF.